These 13 T cell receptor beta chains share one sample of origin, sequenced in a study of blood T cell repertoires in COVID-19. Measured with immunoSEQ multiplex PCR; TCRdb has only the in-frame clones, and not every one. The table has 93,000 or so clones, 80% to 90% seen once. Specimen: peripheral blood. All receptors derive from a woman aged 55-70 years with acute or convalescent COVID-19.

The count of this clone is one. The V call is TRBV11-3, the J call TRBJ2-3, with 13 bases fitting TRBD2. The CDR3 consists of 16 residues. Germline V lookup: CDR1 SGHNT, CDR2 YENEEA. V was pared by 5 bases and J by 8 bases, with 10 bases of the junction left unmatched. The CDR3 here is CASSPTSGRPFVTQYF. The CDR3 nucleotides read TGTGCCAGCAGCCCGACTAGCGGGAGGCCCTTTGTTACGCAGTATTTT.

The chain recombines TRBV18 with TRBJ1-6, with D perhaps matching TRBD1 (6 bases). The CDR3 is 16 amino acids. The germline V and J ends were trimmed by 3 bases and 10 bases, with 19 bases remaining between them. CDR1 KGHSH and CDR2 LQKENI come from the germline V gene. The CDR3: CASSPLTGPVGSPLHF. The CDR3 DNA follows: TGTGCCAGCTCACCGTTGACAGGCCCTGTGGGCTCACCCCTCCACTTT.

The chain employs TRBV7-9 and TRBJ1-1; TRBD1 is a possible D gene (5 bases). Germline lookup yields CDR1 SEHNR and CDR2 FQNEAQ (reference sequence). V was shortened by 7 bases and J by 4 bases, with 13 bases between the two germline ends. This CDR3 comprises 13 residues. CDR3 DNA: TGTGCCAGCACCCCAAGAAGGGGCACTGAAGCTTTCTTT. Translated: CASTPRRGTEAFF.

V and J are TRBV5-6 and TRBJ1-5, with D perhaps matching TRBD1 (5 bases). The V and J ends lost 1 base and 7 bases respectively, with 12 bases between them. CDR1 is SGHDT, CDR2 YYEEEE, per germline. The CDR3 totals 14 residues. CDR3 sequence: CASSLLGGKQPQHF. CDR3 DNA sequence: TGTGCCAGCAGCTTGTTGGGGGGGAAACAGCCCCAGCATTTT. Using reference TRBV5-6 and TRBJ1-5 for the parts outside the CDR3, the full variable domain is DAGVTQSPTHLIKTRGQQVTLRCSPKSGHDTVSWYQQALGQGPQFIFQYYEEEERQRGNFPDRFSGHQFPNYSSELNVNALLLGDSALYLCASSLLGGKQPQHFGDGTRLSIL.

The chain uses TRBV9 and TRBJ1-5; D is perhaps TRBD1 (5 bases). The CDR3 has 15 amino acids. Germline V gene lookup returns CDR1 SGDLS and CDR2 YYNGEE. Trimming took off 0 bases at V and 3 bases at J, with 10 bases between the two ends. CDR3 DNA: TGTGCCAGCAGCGTAGGTGACAGACCCAATCAGCCCCAGCATTTT. Translation gives CASSVGDRPNQPQHF.

The rearrangement links TRBV7-9 to TRBJ2-1; D remains unclear. Germline V gives CDR1 SEHNR, CDR2 FQNEAQ (reference sequence). This CDR3 is 15 amino acids long. V was pared by 2 bases and J by 5 bases, with 13 bases between. The CDR3 protein is CASSLIAARNNEQFF. The CDR3 coding sequence is TGTGCCAGCAGCTTAATAGCAGCCCGAAACAATGAGCAGTTCTTC.

The chain couples TRBV28 to TRBJ2-1; 9 nucleotides agree with TRBD2. The V segment lost 3 bases and the J segment 8 bases; nucleotides outside the gene matches: 5. The CDR3 runs 14 residues. The V gene's germline CDR1 is MDHEN and CDR2 SYDVKM. The CDR3 bases are TGTGCCAGCAGTTTCCGAGCGGGAGGCTATGAGCAGTTCTTC. Translation: CASSFRAGGYEQFF.

This chain uses TRBV18 with TRBJ1-5, with TRBD1 matching 8 bases. The CDR3 contains 18 residues. J was trimmed by 3 bases and V by 0 bases; bases with no gene match: 10. Germline CDR1 reads KGHSH; CDR2 reads LQKENI. CDR3 protein: CASSPPPRTGLDNQPQHF. The DNA of the CDR3 is TGTGCCAGCTCACCACCTCCTAGGACAGGGTTGGACAATCAGCCCCAGCATTTT.

DNA for the CDR3: TGCAGCGTTGGTATGGGACACCAGAACATTCAGTACTTC. It specifies CSVGMGHQNIQYF. The chain is built from TRBV29-1 and TRBJ2-4, with a possible D match to TRBD1 (6 bases). In germline, CDR1 is SQVTM, CDR2 ANQGSEA. Trimming left V 4 bases short and J 7 bases short, with 14 bases between. CDR3 size: 13 residues.

The rearrangement uses TRBV6-5 and TRBJ1-2; 8 bases map to TRBD1. The germline V gene encodes CDR1 MNHEY and CDR2 SVGAGI. The CDR3 sequence is 15 residues long. V lost 0 bases and J lost 2; bases outside the gene matches: 2. The CDR3 here is CASSYSDRANYGYTF. CDR3 nucleotide sequence: TGTGCCAGCAGTTACTCGGACAGGGCCAACTATGGCTACACCTTC.

The V gene is TRBV30, the J gene TRBJ1-1; D might be TRBD1 (5 bases). The germline V and J ends were trimmed by 2 bases and 4 bases, with 8 bases remaining between them. The CDR3 extends over 12 amino acids. Germline CDR1 and CDR2: GTSNPN and SVGIG (reference sequence). The CDR3 sequence is CAWSYRITEAFF. For the CDR3, the DNA is TGTGCCTGGAGTTACAGGATCACTGAAGCTTTCTTT.

The rearrangement joins TRBV18 to TRBJ2-1, with TRBD1 as a possible D gene (6 bases). Germline lookup yields CDR1 KGHSH and CDR2 LQKENI. This CDR3 region has 17 residues. Trimming left V 0 bases short and J 4 bases short, with 16 bases between. The CDR3 DNA reads TGTGCCAGCTCACCACCCGGCGGTACAGGGAAGTACAATGAGCAGTTCTTC. It codes for CASSPPGGTGKYNEQFF. The entire variable domain, with the rest obtained from reference TRBV18 and TRBJ2-1, is as follows: NAGVMQNPRHLVRRRGQEARLRCSPMKGHSHVYWYRQLPEEGLKFMVYLQKENIIDESGMPKERFSAEFPKEGPSILRIQQVVRGDSAAYFCASSPPGGTGKYNEQFFGPGTRLTVL.

The chain carries TRBV19 and TRBJ1-5; TRBD1 aligns across 9 bases. V lost 6 bases, J lost 4 bases, and 10 bases stayed unmatched. The CDR3 is made up of 16 amino acids. Germline V CDR1 and CDR2: LNHDA, SQIVND (reference sequence). The DNA of the CDR3 is TGTGCCAGTAGCAACTGGCGGGACAGGGTAAATCAGCCCCAGCATTTT. It translates to CASSNWRDRVNQPQHF.